What follows are 5 T cell receptor beta chains derived from one specimen sequenced in a study of identical twins. TCRdb re-derived calls from the 5' RACE reads in MiXCR, one entry per CDR3 protein. This sample has about 100,000 distinct CDR3 sequences, with about 6.1% found just once. Specimen: memory T cells sorted from blood. Receptors originate from a woman aged 45-59 years in good health.

This clonotype was observed many times. CDR3 nucleotide sequence: TGCGCCAGCAGCTTGACAACTAGCGGGAGCGAGACCCAGTACTTC. It translates to CASSLTTSGSETQYF. The chain has TRBV5-1 and TRBJ2-5; 11 nucleotides match TRBD2. The V and J ends lost 1 base and 5 bases, in that order; junction bases with no gene match: 4. CDR3 length equals 15 residues. Looked up from germline, CDR1 is SGHRS and CDR2 is YFSETQ.

The CDR3 DNA reads as TGCGCCAGCAGCTTGGAAGGACTAGCGGGAGCCACAAGCACAGATACGCAGTATTTT. Translation: CASSLEGLAGATSTDTQYF. The chain has TRBV5-1 and TRBJ2-3, with 13 bases aligning to TRBD2. CDR3 length: 19 residues. V shed 0 bases and J 0 bases; nucleotides not matched to a gene: 7. Per germline, CDR1 SGHRS and CDR2 YFSETQ.

The V and J genes are TRBV4-1 and TRBJ2-3, with TRBD2 as a possible D gene (5 bases). The germline V gene encodes CDR1 MGHRA and CDR2 YSYEKL. V lost 3 bases and J lost 1, with 8 bases in between. This CDR3 is built from 14 residues. The CDR3 is CASSQRVRTDTQYF. CDR3 DNA sequence: TGCGCCAGCAGCCAGAGGGTCCGCACAGATACGCAGTATTTT.

This clonotype came up many times. This chain joins TRBV6-1 and TRBJ2-1; D remains ambiguous. Germline V lookup: CDR1 MNHNS, CDR2 SASEGT. This CDR3 has 14 residues. V was trimmed by 3 bases and J by 3 bases, leaving 9 bases between them. Here the CDR3 reads CASSDRMDYNEQFF. CDR3 coding DNA: TGTGCCAGCAGTGACAGAATGGACTACAATGAGCAGTTCTTC.

In this sample, this clonotype turned up many times. This chain uses TRBV4-2 with TRBJ2-5; 9 nucleotides agree with TRBD2. The CDR3 has 18 residues. CDR1 is LGHNA and CDR2 is YNFKEQ in the germline V gene. The J segment lost 2 bases and the V segment lost 0 bases, leaving 10 bases of the junction unmatched. The CDR3 DNA is TGTGCCAGCAGCCAAGATGGAAGTAGCGGGAGTCGACAAGAGACCCAGTACTTC. Translated, it gives CASSQDGSSGSRQETQYF.